The 8 T cell receptor beta chains below come from one sample, sequenced in a study of CD8 T cells in Susac syndrome. Random hexamers were used to reverse transcribe about 0.5 to 1 ug of RNA. TCRdb analysed the immunoSEQ multiplex PCR reads with MiXCR anew, one entry per CDR3 protein. The table has 150,000 or so distinct CDR3 sequences, roughly 95% seen once. Sequencing was performed on CD4+ T cells from PBMCs. These TCRs come from a human donor with Susac syndrome.

This sequence joins TRBV3-1 and TRBJ2-7; 9 bases are a match to TRBD1. The J segment lost 6 bases and the V segment lost 1 base, leaving 4 bases of the junction unmatched. The CDR3 is 14 amino acids. Germline V gene lookup returns CDR1 LGHDT and CDR2 YNNKEL (reference sequence). The CDR3 reads CASSQGQGVGEQYF. The CDR3 DNA is TGTGCCAGCAGCCAAGGACAGGGGGTGGGCGAGCAGTACTTC.

A word on this clonotype: An end of the junction does not agree with germline; a read error may underlie this. The chain couples TRBV5-1 to TRBJ2-3; D is unclear. Germline V gene lookup returns CDR1 SGHRS and CDR2 YFSETQ. CDR3 length: 12 amino acids. The CDR3 spells CASSLSTDTQYF. The CDR3 nucleotides read TGTGCCAGCAGTTTAAGCACAGATACGCAGTATTTT.

The CDR3 bases are TGTGCCAGCAGCTCCCCACCCCGACTAGCGGGAGGGGGGTACGAGCAGTACTTC. Residues: CASSSPPRLAGGGYEQYF. The rearrangement joins TRBV7-2 to TRBJ2-7; 14 nucleotides agree with TRBD2. V lost 4 bases, J lost 4 bases, and 12 bases stayed unmatched. This CDR3 spans 18 amino acids. CDR1 and CDR2 from the germline V gene are SGHTA and FQGNSA.

This clonotype was found once. The chain couples TRBV28 to TRBJ1-2; TRBD1 agrees at 7 bases. The CDR3 length is 15 residues. V was pared by 6 bases and J by 8 bases, with 15 bases of the junction left unmatched. Germline V CDR1 and CDR2: MDHEN, SYDVKM. The DNA of the CDR3 is TGTGCCAGCAGGATTGGGGCAGGGGGGACGCGAGGCTACACCTTC. Encoded protein: CASRIGAGGTRGYTF.

The V call is TRBV9, the J call TRBJ2-2; the D gene is possibly TRBD1 (6 bases). Between the trimmed V and J ends, which lost 0 bases and 3 bases, there was a span of 15 bases. CDR1 and CDR2 from the germline V gene are SGDLS and YYNGEE. The CDR3 spans 17 residues. The CDR3 loop reads CASSVEWDTTYTGELFF. The DNA of the CDR3 is TGTGCCAGCAGCGTAGAATGGGACACCACGTACACCGGGGAGCTGTTTTTT.

The chain links TRBV24-1 to TRBJ1-1; 9 nucleotides align to TRBD1. Germline V gene lookup returns CDR1 KGHDR and CDR2 SFDVKD. The CDR3 has 14 amino acids. V lost 7 bases and J lost 1; bases outside the gene matches: 3. Written as DNA, the CDR3 is TGTGCCACCAGCACAGGGGGCCCGAACACTGAAGCTTTCTTT. Protein: CATSTGGPNTEAFF.

The chain combines TRBV5-5 with TRBJ2-4; D gene ambiguous. V lost 5 bases, J lost 0 bases, and 9 bases lay in between. Germline loops: CDR1 SGHKS, CDR2 YYEKEE (reference sequence). CDR3 length equals 14 residues. The CDR3 coding sequence is TGTGCCAGCAGTTTTCTAGAAGCCAAAAACATTCAGTACTTC. It encodes CASSFLEAKNIQYF.

This clonotype came up once. For the CDR3, the DNA is TGTGCCAGCAGATTGACTGGGGCCAACGTCCTGACTTTC. This codes for CASRLTGANVLTF. The chain is built from TRBV27 and TRBJ2-6, with D hard to call. V was trimmed by 6 bases and J by 2 bases, leaving 5 bases between them. The CDR3 consists of 13 residues. CDR1 and CDR2 from the germline V gene are MNHEY and SMNVEV (reference sequence).